This T cell receptor (beta chain) was captured in a study of shared clonotypes between healthy human individuals. Study summary: Plates per donor: three CD4 naive, three CD4 memory, two CD8 naive, one CD8 memory. The study, taken as a whole, reports: A limitation of the genetic and exposure-history diversity represented arose from few donors.

The table came from immunoSEQ multiplex PCR; TCRdb's copy has only in-frame clones and leaves some out. Of about 2 million clones in the sample, approximately 94% were seen once. Naive-designated CD8 cells lacked CD45RO, were positively enriched for CCR7, and omitted terminally differentiated effector memory CD45RA+ cells. This CDR3 is built from 15 residues. Per the germline V gene, CDR1 is MNHEY and CDR2 is SMNVEV (reference sequence). Trimming removed 5 bases at V and 0 bases at J, with 14 bases between. This clone occurred once. The antigen is not known. This chain connects TRBV27 to TRBJ2-7, with D unresolved. The sequence was obtained from a man aged 18-30 years in good health. The material sequenced was naive CD8+ T cells sorted from blood. CDR3 protein: CASSPSPMSSYEQYF. DNA for the CDR3: TGTGCCAGCAGTCCCAGCCCCATGAGCTCCTACGAGCAGTACTTC.